This paragraph covers one TCR beta chain sequence. The CDR3 sequence is 15 residues long. V lost 3 bases to trimming and J lost 6 bases, with 15 bases between them. CDR1 and CDR2 (germline): MNHEY, SMNVEV (reference sequence). These data originate in a study of shared clonotypes between healthy human individuals. Background on the study: With ages of 18 to 49, the donors were a couple of women and a few men.

An even split of each subset's genomic DNA across several immunoSEQ plates was performed. Libraries were prepared by immunoSEQ multiplex PCR; TCRdb keeps only in-frame clonotypes and omits some of them. This sample has about 820,000 clones; about 92% occur once, and the top ten carry under 30%. CD45RO-negative, CCR7-selected cells formed the naive CD8 fraction, which excluded terminally differentiated effector memory CD45RA+ cells. The chain employs TRBV27 and TRBJ2-1; no reliable D call. The sample was naive CD8+ T cells sorted from blood. The receptor comes from a man aged 25 to 40 in good health. The CDR3 DNA is TGTGCCAGCAGTTTTATCCGTTCGGATCGCAATGAGCAGTTCTTC. Amino acids: CASSFIRSDRNEQFF.